The 13 T cell receptor gamma chains given below trace back to one sample, sequenced in a study of human gamma delta and Vdelta1 T cells. Their antigen targets remain unknown. TCRdb fed the PCR reads into CATT to redo clone calling. This sample has some 5,000 gamma-chain clones; around a third occur once, and the top ten carry 2.9%. Sample: Vdelta1 gamma-delta T cells from blood grown in culture (DOT cells). The source of these receptors is a human donor in good health.

V and J are TRGV9 and TRGJ1 or TRGJ2. The junction had 3 bases not matched to a gene; V was cut back by 4 bases and J by 3 bases. Germline V CDR1 and CDR2: GITISATS, ISYDGTV (reference sequence). The CDR3 extends over 12 amino acids. DNA of the CDR3: TGTGCCTTGTGGGAAAGTTATTATAAGAAACTCTTT. Protein: CALWESYYKKLF.

This clone was observed a few times. The same CDR3 is also encoded by other DNA sequences in this sample. The chain has TRGV2 and TRGJP2. The V gene end was trimmed by 0 bases and the J gene end by 1 base; junction bases not matched to a gene: 2. The CDR3 length is 15 residues. Germline CDR1 reads EGSNGY; CDR2 reads YDSYNSKV. DNA for the CDR3: TGTGCCACCTGGGACGGGCTTAGTAGTGATTGGATCAAGACGTTT. Translated, it gives CATWDGLSSDWIKTF.

Note on this clone: Other DNA sequences of this sample code for an identical CDR3. V is TRGV8 and J is TRGJP2. The CDR3 has 14 amino acids. Germline V gene lookup returns CDR1 VENAVY and CDR2 YDSYNSRV. The V gene end was trimmed by 2 bases and the J gene end by 5 bases; junction bases not matched to a gene: 5. CDR3 sequence reads: CATWDNSSDWIKTF. CDR3 coding DNA: TGTGCCACCTGGGATAATTCGAGTGATTGGATCAAGACGTTT.

This clone was seen more than once but under ten times. The rearrangement uses TRGV8 and TRGJ1 or TRGJ2. J lost 4 bases, V lost 5 bases, and 11 bases had no gene match. The CDR3 totals 14 residues. Germline CDR1 and CDR2: VENAVY and YDSYNSRV. CDR3 nucleotides: TGTGCCACCTGGGTCTCGAGAGCCTATTATAAGAAACTCTTT. This translates into CATWVSRAYYKKLF.

J is TRGJ1 or TRGJ2 and V is TRGV5. The junction had 8 bases not matched to a gene; V was cut back by 0 bases and J by 0 bases. There are 16 residues in the CDR3. Germline V gene sequence: CDR1 VINAFY, CDR2 YDVSNSKD. The CDR3 loop is CATWDRTHSNYYKKLF. The DNA for the CDR3 is TGTGCCACCTGGGACAGGACCCACTCGAATTATTATAAGAAACTCTTT.

Remarks on this clone: One end of the junction fails to match germline, which may point to a read error. The same CDR3 can be traced to other DNA sequences in this sample. V gene TRGV2 combines with J gene TRGJP2. Germline V gene data show CDR1 as EGSNGY and CDR2 as YDSYNSKV. This CDR3 has 16 amino acids. As DNA, the CDR3 is TGTGCCACCTGGGACGGGCGGGATAGTAGTGATTGGATCAAGACGTTC. Its translation: CATWDGRDSSDWIKTF.

This chain connects TRGV4 to TRGJ1 or TRGJ2. CDR3 length equals 14 residues. CDR1 EGSTGY and CDR2 YDSYTSSV come from the germline V gene. V dropped 3 bases and J dropped 3; count of bases not matched to a gene: 8. The CDR3 spells CATWDRGFYYKKLF. The CDR3 DNA sequence: TGTGCCACCTGGGATCGGGGGTTTTATTATAAGAAACTCTTT.

The J gene is TRGJP2, the V gene TRGV8. Germline CDR1 is VENAVY and CDR2 is YDSYNSRV. The CDR3 sequence is 15 residues long. J gave up 0 bases and V 3 bases, and 4 bases lay outside the gene matches. CDR3 nucleotides: TGTGCCACCTGGGATCAGGATAGTAGTGATTGGATCAAGACGTTT. It translates to CATWDQDSSDWIKTF.

V usage is TRGV4 and J usage is TRGJP2. V shed 4 bases, J shed 5 bases, and the junction held 13 bases outside the gene matches. The CDR3 totals 16 residues. Germline V lookup: CDR1 EGSTGY, CDR2 YDSYTSSV. CDR3 sequence (DNA): TGTGCCACCTGGGACGATCGGAAGGGGAGTGATTGGATCAAGACGTTT. Protein: CATWDDRKGSDWIKTF.

J is TRGJ1 or TRGJ2 and V is TRGV4. The CDR3 sequence is 16 residues long. Looked up from germline, CDR1 is EGSTGY and CDR2 is YDSYTSSV. Losses at the gene ends were 1 base for V and 6 bases for J; bases not matched to a gene: 15. DNA for the CDR3: TGTGCCACCTGGGATGGCTCGGTCGGCATTCGTTATAAGAAACTCTTT. It encodes CATWDGSVGIRYKKLF.

This clone was counted only a few times. The J gene is TRGJP2, the V gene TRGV4. The CDR3 totals 16 residues. Germline trimming cut 0 bases from V and 3 bases from J; bases unmatched to any gene: 7. CDR1 EGSTGY and CDR2 YDSYTSSV come from the germline V gene. The CDR3 spells CATWDGRGGSDWIKTF. CDR3 coding DNA: TGTGCCACCTGGGATGGGCGGGGGGGTAGTGATTGGATCAAGACGTTT.

This rearrangement joins TRGV5 to TRGJ1 or TRGJ2. Losses at the gene ends were 2 bases for V and 5 bases for J; bases not matched to a gene: 3. CDR1 is VINAFY and CDR2 is YDVSNSKD in the germline V gene. The CDR3 totals 12 residues. CDR3 DNA sequence: TGTGCCACCTGGGACATAAATTATAAGAAACTCTTT. The encoded protein is CATWDINYKKLF.

V usage is TRGV2 and J usage is TRGJ1 or TRGJ2. The CDR3 sequence is 16 residues long. With 1 base clipped from V and 1 base from J, the junction kept 10 bases outside the gene matches. Germline loops: CDR1 EGSNGY, CDR2 YDSYNSKV. The CDR3 sequence: CATWDGGIDNYYKKLF. CDR3 sequence (DNA): TGTGCCACCTGGGACGGCGGAATCGACAATTATTATAAGAAACTCTTT.